The 4 T cell receptor beta chains given below trace back to one sample, sequenced in a study of cytomegalovirus exposure and HLA in healthy donors. Libraries were prepared by immunoSEQ multiplex PCR; TCRdb keeps only in-frame clonotypes and omits some of them. The sample includes 100,000 to 150,000 clones, about 96% of them seen just once. Material for sequencing was PBMCs. These receptors all come from a man aged 18 to 35 in good health and CMV-seronegative.

The rearrangement uses TRBV19 and TRBJ2-7, with a tentative D call TRBD1 (6 bases). Deletions cut 1 base from V and 5 bases from J, with 15 bases between. The CDR3 has 15 residues. Germline-derived CDR1 and CDR2 are LNHDA and SQIVND (reference sequence). The CDR3, as DNA: TGTGCCAGTAGTATAGCCCCCACAGGGACGAACGAGCAGTACTTC. This gives the protein CASSIAPTGTNEQYF.

This clone was recorded once. The chain joins TRBV11-2 to TRBJ2-7; weak D call: TRBD2 (6 bases). From germline, CDR1 is SGHAT and CDR2 FQNNGV. The ends were cut back, 5 bases at V and 2 bases at J, with 13 bases in the middle. The CDR3 is 14 residues long. Here the CDR3 reads CASSQAGAAYEQYF. CDR3 nucleotide sequence: TGTGCCAGCAGCCAAGCGGGCGCAGCCTACGAGCAGTACTTC.

CDR3 residues: CASSSGGESTDTQYF. In DNA, the CDR3 is TGCGCCAGCAGCTCTGGGGGGGAGAGCACAGATACGCAGTATTTT. This chain connects TRBV5-1 to TRBJ2-3, with 7 bases matching TRBD2. The V gene end was trimmed by 3 bases and the J gene end by 0 bases; junction bases not matched to a gene: 4. The CDR3 length is 15 residues. Germline loops: CDR1 SGHRS, CDR2 YFSETQ.

The V gene is TRBV27, the J gene TRBJ1-2; weak D call: TRBD1 (6 bases). Germline CDR1 is MNHEY and CDR2 is SMNVEV (reference sequence). Trimming left V 5 bases short and J 7 bases short, with 14 bases between. The CDR3 spans 13 residues. This CDR3 reads CASSAQDSTGYTF. The CDR3 DNA is TGTGCCAGCAGTGCCCAGGACAGTACTGGCTACACCTTC.